This TCR beta chain is from a study of CD8 T cells in ankylosing spondylitis. TCRdb re-called the 5' RACE reads through MiXCR, storing one row per CDR3 protein. This table holds around 230,000 distinct CDR3 sequences, 7.5% to 9.5% found once. This clonotype was observed a few times. Germline V gene data show CDR1 as SGHRS and CDR2 as YFSETQ. The junction had 6 bases not matched to a gene; V was cut back by 4 bases and J by 3 bases. The CDR3 is 14 residues long. The chain combines TRBV5-1 with TRBJ2-7; 8 bases agree with TRBD2. This TCR derives from a female donor with ankylosing spondylitis or in good health (not recorded which). Sequenced sample: blood, either unsorted or a sorted T cell fraction (not recorded which). The CDR3 loop reads CASSAPGLDYEQYF. CDR3 coding DNA: TGCGCCAGCAGCGCACCGGGACTAGACTACGAGCAGTACTTC.